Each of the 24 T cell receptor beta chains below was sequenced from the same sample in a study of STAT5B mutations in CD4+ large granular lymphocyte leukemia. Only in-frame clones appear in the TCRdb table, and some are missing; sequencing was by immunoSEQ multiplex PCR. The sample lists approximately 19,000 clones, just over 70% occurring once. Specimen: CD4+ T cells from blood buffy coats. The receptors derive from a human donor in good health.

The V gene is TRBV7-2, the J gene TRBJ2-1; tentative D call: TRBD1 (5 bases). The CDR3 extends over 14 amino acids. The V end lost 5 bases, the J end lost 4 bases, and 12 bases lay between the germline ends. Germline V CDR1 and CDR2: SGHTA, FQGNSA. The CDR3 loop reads CASSKGHTYNEQFF. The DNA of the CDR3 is TGTGCCAGCAGCAAAGGACATACTTACAATGAGCAGTTCTTC.

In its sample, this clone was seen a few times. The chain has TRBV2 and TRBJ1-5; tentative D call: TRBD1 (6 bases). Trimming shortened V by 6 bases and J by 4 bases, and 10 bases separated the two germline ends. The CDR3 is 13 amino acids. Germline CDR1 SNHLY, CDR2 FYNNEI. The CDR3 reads CASSDDRNQPQHF. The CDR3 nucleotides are TGTGCCAGCAGCGATGACAGGAATCAGCCCCAGCATTTT.

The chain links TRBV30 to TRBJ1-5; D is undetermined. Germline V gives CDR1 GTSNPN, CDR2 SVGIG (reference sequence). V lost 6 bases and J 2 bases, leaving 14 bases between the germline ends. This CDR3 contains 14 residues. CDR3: CACQNGGGNQPQHF. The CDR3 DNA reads TGTGCCTGCCAGAACGGAGGCGGCAATCAGCCCCAGCATTTT.

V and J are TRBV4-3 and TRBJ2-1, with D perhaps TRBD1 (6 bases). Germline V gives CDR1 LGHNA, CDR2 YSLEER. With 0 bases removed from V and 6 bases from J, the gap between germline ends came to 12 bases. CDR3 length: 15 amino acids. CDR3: CASSQDRGTGNEQFF. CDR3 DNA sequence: TGCGCCAGCAGCCAAGACAGGGGAACGGGCAATGAGCAGTTCTTC.

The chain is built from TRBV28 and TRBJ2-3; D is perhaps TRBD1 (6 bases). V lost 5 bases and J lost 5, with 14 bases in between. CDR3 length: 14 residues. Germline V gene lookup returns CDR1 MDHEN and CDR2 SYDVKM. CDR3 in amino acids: CASSLPNREDTQYF. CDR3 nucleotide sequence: TGTGCCAGCAGTCTGCCGAACAGGGAAGATACGCAGTATTTT.

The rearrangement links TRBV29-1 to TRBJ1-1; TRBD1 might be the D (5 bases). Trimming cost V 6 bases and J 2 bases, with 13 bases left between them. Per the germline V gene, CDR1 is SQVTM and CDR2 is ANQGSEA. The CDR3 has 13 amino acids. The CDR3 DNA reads TGCAGCGTCGGGCGGGACTTAAACACTGAAGCTTTCTTT. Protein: CSVGRDLNTEAFF.

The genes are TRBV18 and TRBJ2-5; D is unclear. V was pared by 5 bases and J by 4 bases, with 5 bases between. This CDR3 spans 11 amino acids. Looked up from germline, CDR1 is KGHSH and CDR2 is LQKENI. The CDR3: CASSSPETQYF. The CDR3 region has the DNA TGTGCCAGCTCATCCCCAGAGACCCAGTACTTC.

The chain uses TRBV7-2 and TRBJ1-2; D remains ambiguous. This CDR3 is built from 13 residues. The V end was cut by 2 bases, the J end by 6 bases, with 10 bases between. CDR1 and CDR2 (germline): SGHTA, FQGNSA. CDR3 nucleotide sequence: TGTGCCAGCAGCTTAAGGGCTATGGATGGCTACACCTTC. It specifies CASSLRAMDGYTF.

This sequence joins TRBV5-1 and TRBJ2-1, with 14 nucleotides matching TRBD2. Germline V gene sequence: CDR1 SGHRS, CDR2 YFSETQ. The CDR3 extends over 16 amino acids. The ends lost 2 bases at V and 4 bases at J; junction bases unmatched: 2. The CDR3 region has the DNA TGCGCCAGCAGCTTTGGACTAGCGGGAGGATACAATGAGCAGTTCTTC. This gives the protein CASSFGLAGGYNEQFF.

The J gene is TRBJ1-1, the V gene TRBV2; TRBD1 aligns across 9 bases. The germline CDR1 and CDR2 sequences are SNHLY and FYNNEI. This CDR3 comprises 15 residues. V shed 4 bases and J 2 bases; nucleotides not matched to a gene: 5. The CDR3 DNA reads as TGTGCCAGCAGTGGGACAGGGGCCCGTAACACTGAAGCTTTCTTT. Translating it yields CASSGTGARNTEAFF.

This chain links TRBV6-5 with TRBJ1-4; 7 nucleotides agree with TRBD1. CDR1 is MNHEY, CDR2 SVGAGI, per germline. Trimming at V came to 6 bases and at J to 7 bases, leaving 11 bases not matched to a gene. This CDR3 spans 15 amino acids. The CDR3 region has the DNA TGTGCCAGCAGGGGGACAGCGGATAGGGGTGAAAAACTGTTTTTT. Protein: CASRGTADRGEKLFF.

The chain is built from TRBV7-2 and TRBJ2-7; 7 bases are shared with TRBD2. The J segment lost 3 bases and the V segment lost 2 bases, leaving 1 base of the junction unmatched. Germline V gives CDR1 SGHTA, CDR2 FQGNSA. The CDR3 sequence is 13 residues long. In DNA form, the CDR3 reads TGTGCCAGCAGCTTAAGGGAGGGCTACGAGCAGTACTTC. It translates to CASSLREGYEQYF.

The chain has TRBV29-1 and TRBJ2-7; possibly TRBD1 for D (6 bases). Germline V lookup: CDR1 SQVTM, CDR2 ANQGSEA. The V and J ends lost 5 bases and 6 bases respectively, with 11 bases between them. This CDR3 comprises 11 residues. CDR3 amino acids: CSVQGPGEQYF. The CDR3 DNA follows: TGCAGCGTTCAGGGGCCGGGCGAGCAGTACTTC.

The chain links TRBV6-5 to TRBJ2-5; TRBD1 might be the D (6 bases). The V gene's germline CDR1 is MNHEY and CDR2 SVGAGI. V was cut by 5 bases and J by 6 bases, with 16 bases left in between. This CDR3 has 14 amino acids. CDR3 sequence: CASSIGQTTQTQYF. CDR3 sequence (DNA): TGTGCCAGCAGTATCGGACAGACCACTCAGACCCAGTACTTC.

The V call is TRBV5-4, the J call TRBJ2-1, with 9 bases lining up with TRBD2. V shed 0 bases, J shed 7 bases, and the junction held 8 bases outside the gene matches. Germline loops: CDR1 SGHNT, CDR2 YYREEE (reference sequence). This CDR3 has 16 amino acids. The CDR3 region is CASSLEGGRAGNEQFF. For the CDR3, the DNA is TGTGCCAGCAGCTTGGAAGGCGGGAGGGCGGGGAATGAGCAGTTCTTC.

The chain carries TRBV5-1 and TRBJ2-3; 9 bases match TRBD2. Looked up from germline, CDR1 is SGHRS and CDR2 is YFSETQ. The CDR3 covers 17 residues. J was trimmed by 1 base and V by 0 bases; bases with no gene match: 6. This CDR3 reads CASSLGPSGVGTDTQYF. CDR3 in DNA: TGCGCCAGCAGCTTGGGGCCTAGCGGGGTCGGCACAGATACGCAGTATTTT.

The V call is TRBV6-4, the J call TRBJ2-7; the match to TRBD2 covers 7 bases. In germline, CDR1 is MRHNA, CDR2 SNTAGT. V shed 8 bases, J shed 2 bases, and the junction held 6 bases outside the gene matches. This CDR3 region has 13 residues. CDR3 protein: CASGWGGTYEQYF. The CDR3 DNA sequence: TGTGCCAGCGGTTGGGGAGGGACCTACGAGCAGTACTTC.

CDR3 amino acids: CASSPLPGTNYGYTF. Written as DNA, the CDR3 is TGTGCCAGCAGTCCACTCCCAGGGACTAACTATGGCTACACCTTC. The V gene is TRBV27, the J gene TRBJ1-2; D may be TRBD1 (5 bases). V was shortened by 5 bases and J by 0 bases, with 13 bases between the two germline ends. The germline V gene has CDR1 MNHEY and CDR2 SMNVEV (reference sequence). The CDR3 is 15 amino acids.

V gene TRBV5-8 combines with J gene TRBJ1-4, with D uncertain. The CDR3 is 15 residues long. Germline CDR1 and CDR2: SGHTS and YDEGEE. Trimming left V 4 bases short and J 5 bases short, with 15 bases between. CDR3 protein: CASSHVDLQNEKLFF. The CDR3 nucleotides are TGTGCCAGCAGCCACGTGGATTTGCAAAATGAAAAACTGTTTTTT.

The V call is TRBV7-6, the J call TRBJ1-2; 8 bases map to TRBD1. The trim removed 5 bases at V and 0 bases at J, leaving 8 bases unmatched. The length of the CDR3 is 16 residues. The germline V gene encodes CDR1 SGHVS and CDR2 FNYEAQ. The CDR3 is CASSPGTGQANYGYTF. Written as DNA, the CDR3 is TGTGCCAGCAGCCCGGGGACGGGACAGGCTAACTATGGCTACACCTTC.

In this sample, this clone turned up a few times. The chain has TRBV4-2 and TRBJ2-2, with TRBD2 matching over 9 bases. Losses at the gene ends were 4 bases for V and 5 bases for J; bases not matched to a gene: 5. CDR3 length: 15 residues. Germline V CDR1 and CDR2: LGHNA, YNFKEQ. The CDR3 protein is CASSPRLAGTGELFF. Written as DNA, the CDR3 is TGTGCCAGCAGCCCCCGGCTAGCGGGAACCGGGGAGCTGTTTTTT.

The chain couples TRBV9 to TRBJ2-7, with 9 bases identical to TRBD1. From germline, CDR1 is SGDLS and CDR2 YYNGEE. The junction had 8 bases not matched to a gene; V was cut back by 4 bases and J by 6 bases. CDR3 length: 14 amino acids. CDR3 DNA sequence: TGTGCCAGCAGCTCGGACAGGGGTTTTAGCGAGCAGTACTTC. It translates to CASSSDRGFSEQYF.

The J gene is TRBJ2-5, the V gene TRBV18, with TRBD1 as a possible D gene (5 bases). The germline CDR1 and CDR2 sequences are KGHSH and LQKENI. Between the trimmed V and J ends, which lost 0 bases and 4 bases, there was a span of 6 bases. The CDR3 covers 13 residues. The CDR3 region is CASSPPGAETQYF. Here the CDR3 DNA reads TGTGCCAGCTCACCACCAGGGGCAGAGACCCAGTACTTC.

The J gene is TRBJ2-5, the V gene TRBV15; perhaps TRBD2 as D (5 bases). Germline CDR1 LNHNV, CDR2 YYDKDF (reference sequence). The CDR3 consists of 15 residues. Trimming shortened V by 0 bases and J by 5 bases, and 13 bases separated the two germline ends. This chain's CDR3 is CATSRDFSVRETQYF. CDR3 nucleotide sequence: TGTGCCACCAGCAGAGATTTTAGCGTACGGGAGACCCAGTACTTC.